These 13 T cell receptor beta chains were all obtained from the same sample, sequenced in a study of blood T cell repertoires in COVID-19. The data were produced by immunoSEQ multiplex PCR, yet TCRdb's version contains in-frame clones alone and is incomplete. The table lists over 350,000 clones, nearly 90% of them singletons. Sequencing was carried out using PBMCs or T cells enriched from blood (not recorded which). These receptors all stem from a woman aged 18 to 35 with acute COVID-19.

A single count supports this clone. The rearrangement uses TRBV6-5 and TRBJ1-1; D is possibly TRBD1 (6 bases). Germline lookup yields CDR1 MNHEY and CDR2 SVGAGI. This CDR3 region has 14 residues. Trimming took off 6 bases at V and 0 bases at J, with 11 bases between the two ends. The CDR3 coding sequence is TGTGCCAGCAGCTTCGGACAGATGAACACTGAAGCTTTCTTT. Amino acids: CASSFGQMNTEAFF.

This clone occurred once. CDR3 sequence: CASSDSGGRSYNEQFF. The CDR3 DNA is TGTGCCAGCAGCGATAGCGGCGGGAGATCTTACAATGAGCAGTTCTTC. The chain uses TRBV9 and TRBJ2-1, with TRBD2 identical over 7 bases. This CDR3 is 16 amino acids long. Germline CDR1 and CDR2: SGDLS and YYNGEE. J lost 4 bases, V lost 3 bases, and 10 bases had no gene match.

This clone appeared a few times. The chain combines TRBV3-1 (or the pseudogene TRBV3-2) with TRBJ2-7; D gene unclear. Per germline, CDR1 LGHDT and CDR2 YNNKEL (reference sequence). The length of the CDR3 is 17 residues. Trimming removed 0 bases at V and 0 bases at J, with 15 bases between. The CDR3 DNA is TGTGCCAGCAGCCAAGATGCGCGCGGCCAATCCTCCTACGAGCAGTACTTC. Protein sequence: CASSQDARGQSSYEQYF.

The CDR3 loop reads CASSLFRLGQESNEKSLFF. Written as DNA, the CDR3 is TGTGCCAGCAGCTTGTTCCGCTTGGGACAGGAATCTAATGAAAAATCGCTGTTTTTT. The chain combines TRBV5-6 with TRBJ1-4; 8 bases align to TRBD1. With V trimmed by 1 base and J by 14 bases, 25 bases remained unmatched. CDR3 length: 19 residues. CDR1 SGHDT and CDR2 YYEEEE come from the germline V gene.

The rearrangement links TRBV3-1 (or the pseudogene TRBV3-2) to TRBJ1-2, with D maybe TRBD1 (6 bases). There are 15 residues in the CDR3. The V end was cut by 2 bases, the J end by 2 bases, with 12 bases between. Germline V gene sequence: CDR1 LGHDT, CDR2 YNNKEL (reference sequence). The CDR3 coding sequence is TGTGCCAGCAGCCAAAGTGAGGACAGAAACTATGGCTACACCTTC. It yields the protein CASSQSEDRNYGYTF.

The table lists this clone with a few counts. The chain combines TRBV9 with TRBJ1-6; D is perhaps TRBD1 (5 bases). This CDR3 is 17 amino acids long. V was pared by 7 bases and J by 7 bases, with 24 bases between. Looked up from germline, CDR1 is SGDLS and CDR2 is YYNGEE. The DNA for the CDR3 is TGTGCCAGCCTAGGAGGGAGGGTCCCGACAGAAAATTCACCCCTCCACTTT. Translating gives CASLGGRVPTENSPLHF. Full variable domain (remainder filled in from reference TRBV9 and TRBJ1-6): DSGVTQTPKHLITATGQRVTLRCSPRSGDLSVYWYQQSLDQGLQFLIQYYNGEERAKGNILERFSAQQFPDLHSELNLSSLELGDSALYFCASLGGRVPTENSPLHFGNGTRLTVT.

The chain links TRBV29-1 to TRBJ1-1; unclear D gene. Germline V lookup: CDR1 SQVTM, CDR2 ANQGSEA. The CDR3 runs 13 residues. V lost 4 bases to trimming and J lost 1 base, with 10 bases between them. Written as DNA, the CDR3 is TGCAGCGTTGGTTTACAGCCGAACACTGAAGCTTTCTTT. Protein: CSVGLQPNTEAFF.

The chain is built from TRBV29-1 and TRBJ1-3; no clear D. V was pared by 4 bases and J by 4 bases, with 11 bases between. CDR1 is SQVTM and CDR2 is ANQGSEA in the germline V gene. The CDR3 extends over 13 amino acids. Here the CDR3 reads CSVVNRAGNTIYF. DNA for the CDR3: TGCAGCGTTGTCAATAGAGCAGGAAACACCATATATTTT.

This clone occurred once. V is TRBV18 and J is TRBJ1-1; D remains ambiguous. The CDR3 contains 15 residues. The V gene's germline CDR1 is KGHSH and CDR2 LQKENI. V was trimmed by 0 bases and J by 5 bases, leaving 13 bases between them. The DNA for the CDR3 is TGTGCCAGCTCACCACCGGAAGGGAGAGAAACTGAAGCTTTCTTT. Translated: CASSPPEGRETEAFF.

The chain recombines TRBV29-1 with TRBJ1-2; D ambiguous. V lost 2 bases and J lost 7, with 14 bases in between. The length of the CDR3 is 13 residues. Germline values: CDR1 SQVTM, CDR2 ANQGSEA. The CDR3 sequence: CSVERLTGSGYTF. In DNA, the CDR3 is TGCAGCGTTGAACGGCTGACGGGGAGTGGCTACACCTTC.

This chain uses TRBV5-4 with TRBJ2-1, with TRBD1 identical over 10 bases. Germline CDR1 SGHNT, CDR2 YYREEE (reference sequence). Trimming took 4 bases from V and 3 from J; bases not matched to a gene: 7. The CDR3 length is 16 residues. CDR3 coding DNA: TGTGCCAGCAGCCCGGGACAGGGGTTCGACTACAATGAGCAGTTCTTC. Amino acid sequence: CASSPGQGFDYNEQFF.

The chain combines TRBV11-2 with TRBJ2-7; D is undetermined. The CDR3 spans 14 residues. Deletions cut 4 bases from V and 4 bases from J, with 14 bases between. Germline CDR1 reads SGHAT; CDR2 reads FQNNGV. CDR3 amino acids: CASSSLPEEYEQYF. Written as DNA, the CDR3 is TGTGCCAGCAGCTCCCTGCCAGAGGAGTACGAGCAGTACTTC.

The gene calls are TRBV5-8 and TRBJ1-3, with unresolved D. Germline V lookup: CDR1 SGHTS, CDR2 YDEGEE. The CDR3 runs 15 residues. With 0 bases removed from V and 0 bases from J, the gap between germline ends came to 7 bases. CDR3 DNA: TGTGCCAGCAGCTTGGGCCTAAGCTCTGGAAACACCATATATTTT. As protein: CASSLGLSSGNTIYF.